This T cell receptor beta chain emerged from a study of metastatic and nonmetastatic thyroid tumors. The overall study: Repertoires were compared across blood and tumor or nodule tissue from malignant and benign thyroid patients. Regarding the study as a whole: The reported finding was significantly higher TCR beta diversity in malignant thyroid tumors relative to benign nodules, in blood and tumor.

The V gene lost 5 bases and the J gene lost 7 bases, with 14 bases spanning the gap. This CDR3 is 13 amino acids long. CDR1 and CDR2 from the germline V gene are SEHNR and FQNEAQ (reference sequence). In the original processing: The authors used CDR3 differences across clinicopathological groups to build a distant-metastasis classifier for papillary thyroid cancer. TCRdb re-processed the PCR reads through MiXCR. TCRdb, not the original authors, processed these V and J calls. This sample carries 91,000 or so clones, roughly 13% of them seen once, and the ten largest clones take around 10%. Thyroid surgery had not been preceded by any treatment in any patient. Worth noting for this clone: Its antigen is undetermined. A much larger clone lies a single base off, so this may be a read error. Other nucleotide sequences from this sample produce the same CDR3.

The chain has TRBV7-9 and TRBJ1-2, with TRBD1 as a possible D gene (5 bases). The receptor was derived from a female donor with papillary thyroid cancer or a benign thyroid nodule (not recorded which). Some clones in this sample may be carry-over from other donors' samples. The sample consisted of blood. The CDR3 DNA follows: TGTGCCAGCAGCGGGGGTTCCCTCTCTGGCTACACCTTC. As protein: CASSGGSLSGYTF.